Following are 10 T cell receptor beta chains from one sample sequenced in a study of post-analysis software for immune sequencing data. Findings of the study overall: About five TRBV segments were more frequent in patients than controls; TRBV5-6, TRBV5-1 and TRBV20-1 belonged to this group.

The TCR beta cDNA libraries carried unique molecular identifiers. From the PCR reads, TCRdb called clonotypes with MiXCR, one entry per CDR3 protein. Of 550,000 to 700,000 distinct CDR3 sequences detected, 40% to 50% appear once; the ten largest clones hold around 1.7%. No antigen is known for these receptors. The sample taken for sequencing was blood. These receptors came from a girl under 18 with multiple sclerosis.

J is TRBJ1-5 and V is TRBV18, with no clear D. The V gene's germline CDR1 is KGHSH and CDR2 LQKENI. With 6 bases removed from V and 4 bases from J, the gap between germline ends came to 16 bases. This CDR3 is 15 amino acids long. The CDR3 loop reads CASSRGRAENQPQHF. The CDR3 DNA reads TGTGCCAGCTCTCGAGGTCGGGCGGAAAATCAGCCCCAGCATTTT.

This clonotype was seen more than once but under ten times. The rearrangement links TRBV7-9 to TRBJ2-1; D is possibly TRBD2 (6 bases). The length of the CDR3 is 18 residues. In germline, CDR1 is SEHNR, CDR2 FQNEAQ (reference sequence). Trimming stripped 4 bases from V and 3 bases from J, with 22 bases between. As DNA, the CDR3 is TGTGCCAGCAGCTCAAACCCTGGGGACTCGAGGGGCTACAATGAGCAGTTCTTC. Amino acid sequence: CASSSNPGDSRGYNEQFF.

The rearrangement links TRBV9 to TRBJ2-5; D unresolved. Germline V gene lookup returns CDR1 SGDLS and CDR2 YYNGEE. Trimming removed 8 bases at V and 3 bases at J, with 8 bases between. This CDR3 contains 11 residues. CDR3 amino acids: CASRTKETQYF. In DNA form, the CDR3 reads TGTGCCAGTAGGACCAAAGAGACCCAGTACTTC.

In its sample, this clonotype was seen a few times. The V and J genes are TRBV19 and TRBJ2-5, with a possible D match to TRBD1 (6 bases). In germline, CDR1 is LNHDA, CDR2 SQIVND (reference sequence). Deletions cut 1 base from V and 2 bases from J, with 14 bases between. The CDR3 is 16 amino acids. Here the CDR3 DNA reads TGTGCCAGTAGTATAGCACAGGGTCGAGGGCAAGAGACCCAGTACTTC. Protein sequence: CASSIAQGRGQETQYF.

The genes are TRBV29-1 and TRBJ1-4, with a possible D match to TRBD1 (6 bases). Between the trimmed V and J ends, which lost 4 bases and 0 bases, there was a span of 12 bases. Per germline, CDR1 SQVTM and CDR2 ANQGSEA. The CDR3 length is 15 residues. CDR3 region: CSVGTEGATNEKLFF. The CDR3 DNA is TGCAGCGTTGGCACAGAGGGGGCAACTAATGAAAAACTGTTTTTT.

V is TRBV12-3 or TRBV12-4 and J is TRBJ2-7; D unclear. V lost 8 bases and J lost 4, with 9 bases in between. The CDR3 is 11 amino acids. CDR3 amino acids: CASGFRYEQYF. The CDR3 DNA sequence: TGTGCCAGCGGATTCAGGTACGAGCAGTACTTC.

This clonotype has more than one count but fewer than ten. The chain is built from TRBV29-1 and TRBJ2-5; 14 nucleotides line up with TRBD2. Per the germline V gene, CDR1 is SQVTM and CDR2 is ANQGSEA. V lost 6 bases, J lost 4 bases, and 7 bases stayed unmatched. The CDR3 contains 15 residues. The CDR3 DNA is TGCAGCGTCAACGGACTAGCGGGAGGTAGAGAGACCCAGTACTTC. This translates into CSVNGLAGGRETQYF. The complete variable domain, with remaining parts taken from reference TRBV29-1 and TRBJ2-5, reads SAVISQKPSRDICQRGTSLTIQCQVDSQVTMMFWYRQQPGQSLTLIATANQGSEATYESGFVIDKFPISRPNLTFSTLTVSNMSPEDSSIYLCSVNGLAGGRETQYFGPGTRLLVL.

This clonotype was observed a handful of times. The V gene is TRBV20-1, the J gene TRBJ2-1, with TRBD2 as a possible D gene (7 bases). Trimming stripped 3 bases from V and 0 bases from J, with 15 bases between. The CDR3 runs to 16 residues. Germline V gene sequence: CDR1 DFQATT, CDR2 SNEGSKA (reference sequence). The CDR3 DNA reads TGCAGTGCTAGTATTGTGGGGGGGCCCTCCTACAATGAGCAGTTCTTC. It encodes CSASIVGGPSYNEQFF.

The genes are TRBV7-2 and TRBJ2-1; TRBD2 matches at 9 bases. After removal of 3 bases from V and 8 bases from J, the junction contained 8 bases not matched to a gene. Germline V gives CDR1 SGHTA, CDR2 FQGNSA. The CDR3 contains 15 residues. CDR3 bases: TGTGCCAGCAGCTTCGGCGGGGGGGCAATAGATGAGCAGTTCTTC. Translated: CASSFGGGAIDEQFF.

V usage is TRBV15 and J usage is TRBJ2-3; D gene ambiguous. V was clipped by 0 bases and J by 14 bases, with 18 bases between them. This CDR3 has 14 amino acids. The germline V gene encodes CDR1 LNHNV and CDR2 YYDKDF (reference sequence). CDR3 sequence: CATSRDSMNSAGYF. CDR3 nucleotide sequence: TGTGCCACCAGCAGAGATTCTATGAATTCGGCCGGGTATTTT. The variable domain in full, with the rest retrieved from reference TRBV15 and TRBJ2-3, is DAMVIQNPRYQVTQFGKPVTLSCSQTLNHNVMYWYQQKSSQAPKLLFHYYDKDFNNEADTPDNFQSRRPNTSFCFLDIRSPGLGDTAMYLCATSRDSMNSAGYFGPGTRLTVL.